This T cell receptor beta chain originates from a study of T cell responses to AZD1222 COVID-19 vaccine (dated by TCRdb to the early 2020s). Notes on the research overall: A total of around 240 trial participants underwent TCR sequencing, of whom about 200 had received two doses of AZD1222 and around 25 had received two doses of the MenACWY control vaccine. Trial participants were enrolled into age subgroups of 18-55, 56-69 and 70-plus years, which contained 148, 28 and 57 TCR-sequenced participants, respectively.

What the authors observed across the whole study: After two AZD1222 doses, spike-specific TCR breadth and depth were significantly higher than at day 0 and than in MenACWY recipients. Because no day 14 peak-response samples were available, repertoires were characterized only after the peak T cell response. Conclusions about previously exposed vaccinees are limited because only a handful of AZD1222 recipients were SARS-CoV-2 seropositive at baseline. The whole spike protein was spanned by vaccine-associated CD4 TCRs, and dominant responses were seen in regions 160-218 and 743-854. In the small 56-69-year group, the increase in depth fell short of significance, most likely because of low power. Epitopes outside the regions mutated in the B.1.351 and B.1.1.7 variants were reportedly recognized by nearly half of the unique spike-specific TCRs. Participants were mostly white British and included more females than males, and it was suggested by the authors that clonal diversity may have been underestimated.

Trimming takes 5 bases from V and 4 bases from J, and the germline ends sit 11 bases apart. As encoded in the germline V gene (reference sequence), CDR1 is MNHEY while CDR2 is SMNVEV. The CDR3 runs 13 amino acids, cysteine and phenylalanine included. Just CDR3 DNA is preserved here, 39 bases in frame from base 1. This sample's time point label indicates: about 28 days (+/-7) after the second vaccine dose. AZD1222 recipients whose second dose came at about 4 weeks and those whose second dose came at about 12 weeks were combined into one group, since spike-specific TCR depth and breadth did not differ between the two schedules. The vaccinee samples were drawn from two UK trials, COV001 and COV002, one of which was a single-blind randomized controlled phase 2/3 trial testing AZD1222 (ChAdOx1 nCoV-19) in healthy adults. For TCRbeta chain sequencing, PBMC samples from trial participants were taken at day 0 and at day 28 after the second dose.

Note on this clone: It lacks a known antigen. Base qualities are missing; no much larger clone stands one base away.

The CDR3 regions of human TCRbeta chains were analyzed by immunosequencing. As for how the authors treated the data: Repertoire TCRs were matched against a reference library of SARS-CoV-2-specific TCRs generated with the MIRA antigen-specificity platform. Breadth meant the fraction of unique TCRs that were SARS-CoV-2-associated, whereas depth meant the fraction of total T cells that were SARS-CoV-2-associated. Each spike-specific TCR was assigned to its reactive spike region and to a CD4 or CD8 class using the MIRA data. Log10-transformed breadth and depth values were compared by one-way ANOVA with Sidak's multiple comparisons tests. TCRdb stores this immuneACCESS table with in-frame sequences only. Part of the clones is absent; in the studies checked, under half of the shortfall reflects unresolved V genes, and no reason is known for the rest. That table is the source of V, J and clone size, and D and trimming were worked out from the DNA. The sample contains 180,000 or so clones, about 92% of them found a single time. Of the sample, 1.3% is held by the ten largest clones.

This receptor was taken from an adult who received the AZD1222 COVID-19 vaccine. The rearrangement combines TRBV27 with TRBJ1-2; a tentative D call is TRBD1 (5 bases match). The sequenced sample was peripheral blood, obtained 28 days after the second AZD1222 dose. DNA sequence: TGTGCCAGCAGTAGAACAGGAGTCTATGGCTACACCTTC. It translates as CASSRTGVYGYTF.